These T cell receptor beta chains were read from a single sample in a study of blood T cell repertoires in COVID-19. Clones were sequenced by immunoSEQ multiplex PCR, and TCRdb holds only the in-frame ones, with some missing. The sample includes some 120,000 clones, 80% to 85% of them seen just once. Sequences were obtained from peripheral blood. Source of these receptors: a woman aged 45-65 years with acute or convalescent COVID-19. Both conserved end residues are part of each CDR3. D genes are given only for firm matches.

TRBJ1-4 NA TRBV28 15 CASSRALSGIKKLFF
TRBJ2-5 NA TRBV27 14 CASSLYGNQETQYF
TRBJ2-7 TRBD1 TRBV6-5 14 CASSYGTGGGEQYF
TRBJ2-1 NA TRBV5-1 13 CASSLGLDNEQFF
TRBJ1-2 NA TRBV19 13 CASSRTVNYGYTF
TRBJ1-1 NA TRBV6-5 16 CASSYGIKGVHTEAFF
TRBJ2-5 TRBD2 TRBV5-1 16 CASSLVSSGTRETQYF
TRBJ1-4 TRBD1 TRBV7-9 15 CASSRSDREDEKLFF
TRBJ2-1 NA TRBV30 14 CAWSAQISVNEQFF
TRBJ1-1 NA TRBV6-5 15 CASSYFGQPNTEAFF
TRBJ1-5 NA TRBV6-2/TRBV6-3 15 CASSFTQGKDQPQHF
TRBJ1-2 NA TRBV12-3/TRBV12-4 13 CASSLDRRLGYTF
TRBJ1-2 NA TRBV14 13 CASSQESDYGYTF
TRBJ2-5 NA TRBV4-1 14 CASSNRRREETQYF
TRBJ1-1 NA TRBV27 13 CASSRGSVAEAFF
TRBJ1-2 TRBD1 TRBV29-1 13 CSVEGQTNYGYTF
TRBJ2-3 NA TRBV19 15 CASSMGPFHTDTQYF
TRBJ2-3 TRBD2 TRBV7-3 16 CASSPAGGPGSDTQYF
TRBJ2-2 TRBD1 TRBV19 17 CAIFYGTGGLNTGELFF
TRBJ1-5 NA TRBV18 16 CASSPAAHQKNQPQHF
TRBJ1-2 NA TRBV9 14 CASSVGSQGHGYTF
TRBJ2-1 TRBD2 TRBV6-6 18 CASSQRLAGGFGLYEQFF
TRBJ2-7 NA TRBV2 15 CASTGVRGAGNEQYF
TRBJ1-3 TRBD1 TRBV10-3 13 CAISEPTGGTIYF
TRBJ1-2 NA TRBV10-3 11 CAISESVGYTF
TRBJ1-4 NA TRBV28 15 CASSLLQGSNEKLFF